The clone carrying this T cell receptor beta chain was seen ten or more times. The germline V gene encodes CDR1 ENHRY and CDR2 SYGVKD. Deletions cut 8 bases from V and 6 bases from J, with 16 bases between. The CDR3 contains 13 residues. This entry belongs to a study of T-cell reconstitution after alpha-beta-depleted transplantation in children. Preparation of the TCRbeta library involved a method that used unique molecular identifiers. TCRdb passed the PCR reads through MiXCR, listing each CDR3 protein once. The sample consists of over 150,000 distinct CDR3 sequences, approximately 6.3% of them appearing once.

The TCR sequence derives from a boy younger than 10 with acute lymphoblastic leukemia, due to receive a stem cell transplant. The chain employs TRBV10-3 and TRBJ1-2; D is unresolved. The source material was PBMCs, sampled before TCRalphabeta/CD19-depleted stem cell transplant. CDR3 sequence: CAIATSETNGYTF. The CDR3 bases are TGTGCCATCGCGACGTCTGAGACAAATGGCTACACCTTC.